The rows below give T cell receptor beta chains drawn from one sample of a study of blood T cell repertoires in COVID-19. Measured with immunoSEQ multiplex PCR; TCRdb has only the in-frame clones, and not every one. Among roughly 330,000 clones listed, 85% to 90% were seen once. Sequencing used peripheral blood. These receptors all stem from a woman in her fifties or sixties with active or convalescent COVID-19. The CDR3 runs from the conserved cysteine through the conserved F or W. Fields, in order: J gene, clone size, V gene, CDR3 protein. Some rows mark clone size as missing; the rest say once, few, many or name a class of expanded clone.

>TRBJ2-1|few|TRBV11-2
CASSLGWVSGGRSYNEQFF
>TRBJ2-2|NA|TRBV7-9
CASSSDSYRGANTGELFF
>TRBJ2-5|NA|TRBV3-1/TRBV3-2
CASTQRGLEETQYF
>TRBJ2-1|few|TRBV14
CASSQYGNEQFF
>TRBJ2-1|once|TRBV5-4
CASSPGGTNEQFF
>TRBJ2-1|NA|TRBV7-7
CASSLGGTGYNEQFF
>TRBJ1-5|once|TRBV19
CASSANRAQPQHF
>TRBJ1-1|NA|TRBV28
CASSLSQGTFMNTEAFF
>TRBJ2-7|NA|TRBV5-1
CASRPGTSLSYEQYF
>TRBJ2-2|NA|TRBV10-3
CAISMTSGENTGELFF
>TRBJ2-7|NA|TRBV18
CASSPGEGYEQYF
>TRBJ1-2|NA|TRBV11-1
CASSLNGGAVYGYTF
>TRBJ1-5|NA|TRBV28
CASSFYSNQPQHF
>TRBJ2-5|NA|TRBV18
CASSPLARGETQYF
>TRBJ2-7|NA|TRBV28
CASGRVGGSYEQYF
>TRBJ2-1|NA|TRBV29-1
CSWTFQYNEQFF
>TRBJ1-1|once|TRBV19
CASKTRAFENTEAFF
>TRBJ2-5|NA|TRBV28
CASMESGTNKETQYF
>TRBJ1-3|NA|TRBV24-1
CATSDSRQGQGNTIYF
>TRBJ1-3|NA|TRBV13
CASSSSEDSGNTIYF
>TRBJ1-5|once|TRBV27
CASSAGQINQPQHF
>TRBJ2-5|NA|TRBV2
CASGRTHQETQYF
>TRBJ1-1|NA|TRBV29-1
CSVERGAAFF
>TRBJ2-1|few|TRBV2
CASSNRGNRYNEQFF
>TRBJ1-5|NA|TRBV5-8
CASSLALGLGNQPQHF
>TRBJ2-1|NA|TRBV5-1
CASSFPGNYNEQFF
>TRBJ1-2|NA|TRBV29-1
CSVGRQVANYGYTF
>TRBJ2-7|NA|TRBV7-9
CASSLDSTSYEQYF
>TRBJ1-5|NA|TRBV6-1
CASSEETGYSNQPQHF
>TRBJ2-5|NA|TRBV7-9
CASSPSIGTGVETQYF
>TRBJ2-7|NA|TRBV5-6
CASSPLRGSSYEQYF
>TRBJ1-2|NA|TRBV6-5
CASSLTGQTNYGYTF
>TRBJ1-6|NA|TRBV9
CASSVDEDSGSPLHF
>TRBJ2-3|few|TRBV3-1/TRBV3-2
CASSQNRARDTDTQYF
>TRBJ1-2|NA|TRBV5-1
CASSLDRGYGGYTF
>TRBJ1-2|NA|TRBV24-1
CASSGQANYGYTF
>TRBJ2-1|NA|TRBV9
CASSANSGSSYNEQFF
>TRBJ1-4|NA|TRBV7-9
CASSPGQDTTNEKLFF
>TRBJ1-6|NA|TRBV14
CASSQGDRVGSPLHF
>TRBJ2-1|NA|TRBV7-6
CASSFGTGDYPSYNEQFF
>TRBJ2-1|NA|TRBV27
CASSLAEPGIWFF
>TRBJ2-2|NA|TRBV9
CASSTSIHTGELFF
>TRBJ2-7|NA|TRBV30
CAWSRGSYEQYF
>TRBJ2-3|NA|TRBV28
CASSRLETTDTQYF
>TRBJ2-2|NA|TRBV7-9
CASSSWRTANTGELFF
>TRBJ2-7|NA|TRBV9
CASSVGGDSNSYEQYF
>TRBJ2-3|once|TRBV7-2
CASSFREDTQYF
>TRBJ1-2|NA|TRBV10-1
CANLNRPTF
>TRBJ2-1|NA|TRBV7-3
CASSSGTSGRDEQFF
>TRBJ1-1|NA|TRBV7-9
CASSPEQGANTEAFF
>TRBJ2-3|NA|TRBV7-3
CASSLSGRAEDTQYF